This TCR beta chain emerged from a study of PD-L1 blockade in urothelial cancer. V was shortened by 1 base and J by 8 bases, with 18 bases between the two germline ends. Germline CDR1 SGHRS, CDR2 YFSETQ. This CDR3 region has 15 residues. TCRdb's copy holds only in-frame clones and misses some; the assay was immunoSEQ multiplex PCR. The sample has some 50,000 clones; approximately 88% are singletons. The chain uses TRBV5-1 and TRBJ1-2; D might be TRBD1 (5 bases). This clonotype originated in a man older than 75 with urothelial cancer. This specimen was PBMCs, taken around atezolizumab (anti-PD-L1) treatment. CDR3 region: CASSLNTGEGRGYTF. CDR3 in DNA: TGCGCCAGCAGCTTGAACACAGGAGAAGGGAGGGGCTACACCTTC.